This paragraph reports one T cell receptor beta chain. This clonotype was recorded at least ten times. Its antigen target is currently unknown. Base qualities are not at hand, and no much larger clone is one base apart. Healthy controls were blood bank volunteers in Maryland, USA. For the unsorted PBMC libraries, 2 million PBMCs were stored in RNAlater at -80 degrees C until RNA extraction and were used to generate the libraries. Peripheral blood was subjected to Ficoll-Hypaque density gradient centrifugation to isolate PBMCs, which were then cryopreserved in liquid nitrogen. The data derive from a study of neurological immune-mediated disorders (dated by TCRdb to between 2018 and 2021). Notes on the research overall: Using UMI-based sequencing, the study compared peripheral blood TCR-beta repertoires from patients with HTLV-I-associated myelopathy (HAM/TSP), patients with multiple sclerosis, and healthy controls. Alongside PBMC samples, the set of approximately 100 TCR-beta libraries contained longitudinal samples, technical triplicates, and paired CD4+ and CD8+ T-cell subsets that had been sorted. The cohort was made up of 68 subjects, consisting of 15 or so HAM/TSP patients, about 34 multiple sclerosis patients and about 20 healthy controls. The paper as a whole reports these results and caveats: TCR clonal expansion was highest in HAM/TSP patients and lowest in MS patients, with MS patients falling below even healthy controls. Expanded clones from different subjects shared no identical CDR3 amino acid sequences, which suggests that TCR-beta repertoires were private in all groups.

A distance of 9 bases separates the germline ends of V and J, which lose 3 bases and 2 bases respectively. The CDR3 numbers 14 residues from cysteine through phenylalanine. Solely the CDR3 DNA is kept, with 42 bases framed from the first base. The germline V gene specifies KGHDR as CDR1 and SFDVKD as CDR2. To synthesize cDNA, template-switch 5'RACE was performed with a primer carrying a 10-nucleotide random unique molecular identifier so that each TCR transcript was tagged. Every sequencing run covered 15-18 subjects and yielded more than 200 million TCR-beta sequences. The RNeasy kit was used for extraction of total RNA. Using the KAPA Real-time Library Amplification kit, TCR-beta VDJ regions were amplified with primers for the TCR constant region and the 5'RACE anchor. Sample indexes and Illumina adaptors were added in a first PCR, after which library yield was increased in a second PCR. After purification with Ampure beads, the TCR product of roughly 650 bp was size-selected on a 2% E-gel SizeSelection system. Before pooling, libraries had their quality checked on a Bioanalyzer, their concentration measured with Qubit, and their quantity determined with the Kapa Library Quantification kit. An Illumina HiSeq 2500 sequenced the libraries paired-end 2 x 150 bp. To increase sequence diversity, roughly 24-30% phiX was spiked into each library pool. Per the authors' processing: The quality-filtered reads were processed with the UMI-based MiGEC pipeline, whose error correction step removed more than 75% of the raw TCR sequences. IMGT germline references were used for alignment of VDJ genes, and clonotypes were defined by a unique CDR3 amino acid sequence together with V-J genes. Clonal expansion, Shannon diversity and CDR3 relatedness were evaluated with VDJtools (CalcPairwiseDistances, ClusterSamples), while phylogenetic trees were built in CLCbio workbench. Using coefficient-of-variation modelling across technical triplicates, the study counted a clone as expanded if it had at least 8 unique UMIs. TCRdb reanalyzed the raw reads on its own, using fastp at Q25 for trimming and MiXCR for clone calling, and kept in-frame beta chains. Rows with one shared CDR3 protein collapse into an entry with the most common genes and DNA. The V and J calls and clone size are TCRdb's, not the authors'. Within this sample are roughly 30,000 distinct CDR3 sequences, with approximately 6.6% of them counted one time only. Just under 9% of the sample belongs to the ten largest clones.

This TCR was sampled from a woman aged 45 to 65 in good health. The sequencing sample was made of PBMCs. The chain was built from TRBV24-1 and TRBJ1-2, with the D gene not confidently named. The DNA sequence follows: TGTGCCACCAGTGATACCAGGTCCAACTATGGCTACACCTTC. It translates as CATSDTRSNYGYTF.